This note documents a single TCR beta chain sequence. The method was immunoSEQ multiplex PCR; TCRdb's version includes in-frame clones alone and lacks a portion of them. The profile covers 130,000 to 150,000 clones, with roughly four fifths appearing a single time and more than 7% taken by the ten largest. This record comes from a study of blood T cell repertoires in COVID-19. Turning to the study itself: Samples came from the United States, Italy and Spain, spanning acute and convalescent COVID-19. The cDNA or gDNA used as material had been derived from T cells, B-cell-depleted T cells, or PBMCs.

In germline, CDR1 is SGDLS, CDR2 YYNGEE. The V end was cut by 3 bases, the J end by 7 bases, with 17 bases between. CDR3 length: 16 amino acids. The material sequenced was peripheral blood. The chain combines TRBV9 with TRBJ1-6; D is unclear. The sequence was obtained from a human donor with acute or convalescent COVID-19. The donor label of this sample is uncertain. Here the CDR3 reads CASSASDGTGNSPLHF. The CDR3 region has the DNA TGTGCCAGCAGCGCCAGCGATGGAACTGGGAATTCACCCCTCCACTTT.